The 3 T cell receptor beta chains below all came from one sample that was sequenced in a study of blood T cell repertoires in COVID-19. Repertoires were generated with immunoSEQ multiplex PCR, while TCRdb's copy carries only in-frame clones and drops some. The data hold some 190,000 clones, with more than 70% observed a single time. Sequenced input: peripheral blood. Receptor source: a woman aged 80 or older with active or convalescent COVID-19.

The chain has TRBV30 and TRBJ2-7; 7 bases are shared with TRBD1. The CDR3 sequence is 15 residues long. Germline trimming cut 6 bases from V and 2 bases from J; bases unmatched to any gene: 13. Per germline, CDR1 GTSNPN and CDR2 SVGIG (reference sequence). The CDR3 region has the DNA TGTGCCTGCAATCCCCGAAAGACAGGGCCCTACGAGCAGTACTTC. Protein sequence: CACNPRKTGPYEQYF.

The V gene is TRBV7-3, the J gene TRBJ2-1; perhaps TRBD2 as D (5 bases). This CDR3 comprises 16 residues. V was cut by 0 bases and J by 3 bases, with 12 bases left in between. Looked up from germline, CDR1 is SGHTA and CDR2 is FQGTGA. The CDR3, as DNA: TGTGCCAGCAGCTTAACGCTGGCGGACTTCTACAATGAGCAGTTCTTC. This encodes CASSLTLADFYNEQFF. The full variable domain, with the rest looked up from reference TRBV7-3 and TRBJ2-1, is GAGVSQTPSNKVTEKGKYVELRCDPISGHTALYWYRQSLGQGPEFLIYFQGTGAADDSGLPNDRFFAVRPEGSVSTLKIQRTERGDSAVYLCASSLTLADFYNEQFFGPGTRLTVL.

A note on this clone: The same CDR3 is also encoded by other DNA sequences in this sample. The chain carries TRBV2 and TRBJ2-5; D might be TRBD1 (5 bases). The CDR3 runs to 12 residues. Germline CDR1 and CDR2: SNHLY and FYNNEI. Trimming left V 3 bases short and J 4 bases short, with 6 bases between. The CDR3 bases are TGTGCCAGCAGTGACGACAGAGAGACCCAGTACTTC. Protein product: CASSDDRETQYF.